This T cell receptor (beta chain) emerged from a study of CD4 T cells in relation to SARS-CoV-2 and coronaviruses. The CDR3 is 12 amino acids. As to this clone: Its target is unknown. One junction end disagrees with the germline gene, perhaps due to a read error.

CD4+ T cells from unexposed donors were obtained before the COVID-19 pandemic (2011-2018). CD4+ T cells were isolated from the cells after more than nine days of culture. TCRdb's copy holds only in-frame clones and misses some; the assay was immunoSEQ multiplex PCR. The data show 18,000 or so clones, more than 75% seen once. The chain employs TRBV12-3 or TRBV12-4 and TRBJ2-7; D is undetermined. Sequencing input: CD4+ T cells from PBMCs, cultured in vitro. The sequence derives from a human donor in good health. The CDR3 sequence is CASSPDSSEQYF. The DNA for the CDR3 is TGTGCCAGCAGCCCGGATTCCTCCGAGCAGTACTTC.